These 30 T cell receptor beta chains were all obtained from the same sample, sequenced in a study of cytomegalovirus exposure and HLA in healthy donors. Primers: 60 Vbeta forward and 13 Jbeta reverse. Sequencing used immunoSEQ multiplex PCR; TCRdb keeps in-frame clones, though not all of them. The repertoire consists of around 150,000 clones, with 70% to 90% occurring once and the leading ten covering roughly 0.5%. The sample was PBMCs. Receptor source: a woman in her thirties or forties in good health and CMV-seronegative.

This clone was found a few times. The chain links TRBV4-1 to TRBJ2-3; a weak D match, TRBD2 (5 bases). Germline V CDR1 and CDR2: MGHRA, YSYEKL. V lost 3 bases and J lost 2, with 12 bases in between. This CDR3 has 15 residues. The CDR3 loop reads CASSQKVGDTDTQYF. DNA of the CDR3: TGCGCCAGCAGCCAGAAGGTCGGGGACACAGATACGCAGTATTTT.

This chain uses TRBV28 with TRBJ1-4; possible D gene TRBD1, 6 bases. Per germline, CDR1 MDHEN and CDR2 SYDVKM. This CDR3 has 13 amino acids. Trimming took off 4 bases at V and 6 bases at J, with 9 bases between the two ends. The DNA for the CDR3 is TGTGCCAGCAGTTCCGGACAGTATGAAAAACTGTTTTTT. Its protein product is CASSSGQYEKLFF.

With regard to this clone: The junction does not match germline at one end; this may be a read error. The rearrangement joins TRBV7-9 to TRBJ2-5, with D maybe TRBD2 (6 bases). In germline, CDR1 is SEHNR, CDR2 FQNEAQ (reference sequence). This CDR3 is 13 amino acids long. The CDR3 sequence: CSRPPGTLETQYF. CDR3 coding DNA: TGTTCCAGGCCACCAGGGACTCTTGAGACCCAGTACTTC.

The V call is TRBV5-1, the J call TRBJ2-7, with a weak D call TRBD1 (5 bases). Trimming removed 0 bases from V and 6 bases from J, with 13 bases in between. This CDR3 is built from 14 residues. From germline, CDR1 is SGHRS and CDR2 YFSETQ. In DNA form, the CDR3 reads TGCGCCAGCAGCTTGGCTCAGGGTGGCGGCGAGCAGTACTTC. Its translation: CASSLAQGGGEQYF.

In this sample, this clone turned up a few times. This rearrangement joins TRBV11-1 to TRBJ1-1, with D possibly TRBD1 on 5 matching bases. The V end was cut by 2 bases, the J end by 1 base, with 8 bases between. This CDR3 is 14 amino acids long. Germline lookup yields CDR1 SGHAT and CDR2 FQDESV (reference sequence). DNA for the CDR3: TGTGCCAGCAGCTTACAGGGAGGGAACACTGAAGCTTTCTTT. It is translated as CASSLQGGNTEAFF.

The CDR3 nucleotides read TGTGCCAGCAGCGTAGGAAAAGAGCAAGAGACCCAGTACTTC. Protein: CASSVGKEQETQYF. The rearrangement links TRBV9 to TRBJ2-5; D is unclear. Germline CDR1 is SGDLS and CDR2 is YYNGEE. Trimming shortened V by 0 bases and J by 2 bases, and 8 bases separated the two germline ends. CDR3 length equals 14 residues.

J is TRBJ2-5 and V is TRBV7-6; 8 nucleotides match TRBD1. J lost 5 bases, V lost 5 bases, and 4 bases had no gene match. The germline gives CDR1 SGHVS, CDR2 FNYEAQ. The CDR3 extends over 13 amino acids. The CDR3 sequence: CASSRQGRETQYF. The CDR3 region has the DNA TGTGCCAGCAGCAGACAGGGGAGGGAGACCCAGTACTTC.

The chain couples TRBV19 to TRBJ2-5, with D perhaps matching TRBD1 (6 bases). The germline V and J ends were trimmed by 1 base and 3 bases, with 9 bases remaining between them. The CDR3 runs 14 residues. Germline V gene lookup returns CDR1 LNHDA and CDR2 SQIVND (reference sequence). The DNA for the CDR3 is TGTGCCAGTAGTATAGGAGCAGGGGAAGAGACCCAGTACTTC. Its translation is CASSIGAGEETQYF.

The gene calls are TRBV4-3 and TRBJ2-2; TRBD2 matches 9 bases. The CDR3 has 15 amino acids. The trim removed 4 bases at V and 6 bases at J, leaving 6 bases unmatched. Germline V gives CDR1 LGHNA, CDR2 YSLEER. Written as DNA, the CDR3 is TGCGCCAGCAGCCTTAGCGGGAGCGATTCCGGGGAGCTGTTTTTT. This translates into CASSLSGSDSGELFF.

This clone was detected only once. V usage is TRBV28 and J usage is TRBJ2-2, with TRBD1 identical over 8 bases. The V and J ends lost 10 bases and 5 bases, in that order; junction bases with no gene match: 9. Germline assignment: CDR1 MDHEN and CDR2 SYDVKM. The CDR3 length is 14 residues. CDR3 sequence: CATLDRVLTGELFF. The CDR3 nucleotides read TGTGCCACACTGGACAGGGTCCTTACCGGGGAGCTGTTTTTT.

V usage is TRBV5-4 and J usage is TRBJ2-5; 10 bases line up with TRBD2. Germline V gives CDR1 SGHNT, CDR2 YYREEE (reference sequence). The CDR3 is 15 amino acids. J was trimmed by 3 bases and V by 0 bases; bases with no gene match: 2. For the CDR3, the DNA is TGTGCCAGCAGCTTGGGGCTAGCGGGAGAAGAGACCCAGTACTTC. This sequence encodes CASSLGLAGEETQYF. The complete variable domain, with remaining parts taken from reference TRBV5-4 and TRBJ2-5, reads ETGVTQSPTHLIKTRGQQVTLRCSSQSGHNTVSWYQQALGQGPQFIFQYYREEENGRGNFPPRFSGLQFPNYSSELNVNALELDDSALYLCASSLGLAGEETQYFGPGTRLLVL.

The J gene is TRBJ2-1, the V gene TRBV6-1; 13 bases match TRBD2. V lost 8 bases and J lost 5; bases outside the gene matches: 0. Germline-derived CDR1 and CDR2 are MNHNS and SASEGT. The CDR3 runs to 13 residues. Here the CDR3 reads CASGLAGDNEQFF. The CDR3 DNA reads as TGTGCCAGCGGACTAGCGGGAGACAATGAGCAGTTCTTC.

This clone was seen more than once but under ten times. The chain links TRBV28 to TRBJ2-7; 8 positions agree with TRBD1. J was trimmed by 3 bases and V by 3 bases; bases with no gene match: 1. This CDR3 is built from 13 residues. Germline assignment: CDR1 MDHEN and CDR2 SYDVKM. The chain's CDR3 is CASSLGQDYEQYF. The CDR3 DNA reads TGTGCCAGCAGTTTGGGACAGGACTACGAGCAGTACTTC.

The chain has TRBV6-6 and TRBJ2-1; TRBD2 agrees at 12 bases. The germline V gene has CDR1 MNHNY and CDR2 SVGAGI (reference sequence). This CDR3 has 16 amino acids. The junction had 4 bases not matched to a gene; V was cut back by 0 bases and J by 7 bases. The chain's CDR3 is CASSYSGLAGRNEQFF. DNA of the CDR3: TGTGCCAGCAGTTACTCAGGACTAGCGGGACGGAATGAGCAGTTCTTC.

Concerning this clone itself: A junction boundary mismatches the germline segment, possibly from a read error. J is TRBJ2-5 and V is TRBV20-1; D might be TRBD1 (6 bases). Germline lookup yields CDR1 DFQATT and CDR2 SNEGSKA (reference sequence). This CDR3 spans 11 amino acids. Here the CDR3 DNA reads TGCGGTGCTTGGACAGAAGAGACCCAGTACTTC. Translation gives CGAWTEETQYF.

The chain uses TRBV19 and TRBJ2-3, with TRBD2 as a possible D gene (5 bases). In germline, CDR1 is LNHDA, CDR2 SQIVND (reference sequence). Trimming pared 0 bases from V and 1 base from J, leaving 8 bases between. CDR3 length: 15 residues. The CDR3 sequence is CASSIDLARTDTQYF. The CDR3 region has the DNA TGTGCCAGTAGTATAGATCTAGCCCGCACAGATACGCAGTATTTT.

This chain connects TRBV30 to TRBJ1-5, with 7 bases matching TRBD1. CDR1 and CDR2 from the germline V gene are GTSNPN and SVGIG (reference sequence). Unmatched junction bases numbered 5, after V lost 0 bases and J lost 3 bases. The CDR3 is made up of 15 amino acids. This chain's CDR3 is CAWSVQDRYNQPQHF. DNA for the CDR3: TGTGCCTGGAGTGTCCAGGACAGGTACAATCAGCCCCAGCATTTT.

About this clone: Different DNA sequences within this sample yield the same CDR3. The V and J genes are TRBV5-1 and TRBJ2-2, with 7 bases matching TRBD1. J lost 0 bases, V lost 3 bases, and 2 bases had no gene match. The CDR3 runs to 15 residues. Germline CDR1 SGHRS, CDR2 YFSETQ. The CDR3 is CASSSTGTNTGELFF. The CDR3, as DNA: TGCGCCAGCAGCTCGACAGGGACGAACACCGGGGAGCTGTTTTTT.

The chain employs TRBV6-1 and TRBJ1-2, with D perhaps TRBD1 (5 bases). The V and J ends lost 6 bases and 2 bases respectively, with 10 bases between them. CDR1 MNHNS and CDR2 SASEGT come from the germline V gene. This CDR3 spans 13 amino acids. For the CDR3, the DNA is TGTGCCAGCAGCCCGGACATGAACTATGGCTACACCTTC. It codes for CASSPDMNYGYTF.

The V gene is TRBV10-1, the J gene TRBJ2-7; possibly TRBD2 for D (5 bases). Germline V CDR1 and CDR2: WNHNN, SYGVQD (reference sequence). The V end was cut by 7 bases, the J end by 7 bases, with 26 bases between. The CDR3 runs to 16 residues. The CDR3 is CASTSPEGTLYIEQYF. In DNA form, the CDR3 reads TGCGCCAGCACCTCCCCCGAGGGCACCCTTTACATTGAGCAGTACTTC.

The chain carries TRBV7-3 and TRBJ2-2; D is perhaps TRBD1 (5 bases). The V gene lost 5 bases and the J gene lost 4 bases, with 11 bases spanning the gap. The CDR3 extends over 14 amino acids. Germline V CDR1 and CDR2: SGHTA, FQGTGA. Here the CDR3 reads CASSPMTATGELFF. The CDR3, as DNA: TGTGCCAGCAGCCCGATGACAGCCACCGGGGAGCTGTTTTTT. Complete variable domain (other parts from reference TRBV7-3 and TRBJ2-2): GAGVSQTPSNKVTEKGKYVELRCDPISGHTALYWYRQSLGQGPEFLIYFQGTGAADDSGLPNDRFFAVRPEGSVSTLKIQRTERGDSAVYLCASSPMTATGELFFGEGSRLTVL.

This chain uses TRBV30 with TRBJ2-7; 7 nucleotides agree with TRBD2. The CDR3 sequence is 13 residues long. The germline V gene encodes CDR1 GTSNPN and CDR2 SVGIG (reference sequence). J gave up 6 bases and V 3 bases, and 8 bases lay outside the gene matches. Here the CDR3 DNA reads TGTGCCTGGAGCCCTTGGACTAGTGGCGAGCAGTACTTC. This gives the protein CAWSPWTSGEQYF.

This clone has just one count. The chain employs TRBV10-2 and TRBJ2-7, with 7 positions matching TRBD2. The CDR3 is 14 residues long. Looked up from germline, CDR1 is WSHSY and CDR2 is SAAADI. The V and J ends lost 8 bases and 4 bases, in that order; junction bases with no gene match: 11. CDR3 protein: CASGGLAGAYEQYF. CDR3 nucleotides: TGCGCCAGCGGGGGTTTGGCGGGAGCGTACGAGCAGTACTTC.

This clone showed up just a few times. V usage is TRBV6-5 and J usage is TRBJ1-5, with a possible D match to TRBD1 (5 bases). Germline lookup yields CDR1 MNHEY and CDR2 SVGAGI. Trimming took off 2 bases at V and 4 bases at J, with 12 bases between the two ends. The CDR3 sequence is 15 residues long. The CDR3 here is CASSYGVGGNQPQHF. In DNA form, the CDR3 reads TGTGCCAGCAGTTACGGGGTGGGGGGTAATCAGCCCCAGCATTTT.

The rearrangement links TRBV7-9 to TRBJ2-3; D not resolved. Germline V gene data show CDR1 as SEHNR and CDR2 as FQNEAQ (reference sequence). CDR3 size: 13 residues. Trimming stripped 1 base from V and 5 bases from J, with 7 bases between. The CDR3, as DNA: TGTGCCAGCAGCTTAGGAATTAGAGATACGCAGTATTTT. Protein: CASSLGIRDTQYF.

DNA for the CDR3: TGTGCCAGTAGTATGGAGCCATGGGGACTAGCGGGAGGAAAGTTCTTC. Protein product: CASSMEPWGLAGGKFF. The chain links TRBV19 to TRBJ2-1, with 15 bases aligning to TRBD2. This CDR3 spans 16 amino acids. V shed 3 bases, J shed 14 bases, and the junction held 11 bases outside the gene matches. CDR1 and CDR2 from the germline V gene are LNHDA and SQIVND (reference sequence).

This sequence joins TRBV7-8 and TRBJ2-1; 8 bases are shared with TRBD1. Germline values: CDR1 SGHVS, CDR2 FQNEAQ. Trimming at V came to 3 bases and at J to 10 bases, leaving 5 bases not matched to a gene. The CDR3 is 13 residues long. The CDR3 is CASSFLPGGEQFF. The CDR3 DNA sequence: TGTGCCAGCAGCTTCCTACCAGGGGGCGAGCAGTTCTTC. Full variable domain (outside the CDR3, taken from reference TRBV7-8 and TRBJ2-1): GAGVSQSPRYKVAKRGQDVALRCDPISGHVSLFWYQQALGQGPEFLTYFQNEAQLDKSGLPSDRFFAERPEGSVSTLKIQRTQQEDSAVYLCASSFLPGGEQFFGPGTRLTVL.

This clone was seen more than once but under ten times. V gene TRBV5-4 combines with J gene TRBJ1-1; 7 nucleotides line up with TRBD1. CDR1 is SGHNT, CDR2 YYREEE, per germline (reference sequence). CDR3 length: 15 amino acids. J was trimmed by 1 base and V by 4 bases; bases with no gene match: 7. The CDR3 DNA sequence: TGTGCCAGCAGCGCTAACAGGGGTGGGAACACTGAAGCTTTCTTT. It translates to CASSANRGGNTEAFF.

The chain couples TRBV7-3 to TRBJ2-3; the D gene is possibly TRBD1 (5 bases). CDR3 length: 15 amino acids. Germline V CDR1 and CDR2: SGHTA, FQGTGA. The V end lost 3 bases, the J end lost 0 bases, and 10 bases lay between the germline ends. Here the CDR3 reads CASSFVGASTDTQYF. In DNA, the CDR3 is TGTGCCAGCAGCTTTGTAGGGGCTAGCACAGATACGCAGTATTTT.

V is TRBV28 and J is TRBJ2-2; D ambiguous. Per the germline V gene, CDR1 is MDHEN and CDR2 is SYDVKM. CDR3 length equals 14 residues. V lost 6 bases and J 1 base, leaving 9 bases between the germline ends. Here the CDR3 DNA reads TGTGCCAGCAGGCCCGTACTGAACACCGGGGAGCTGTTTTTT. Translating it yields CASRPVLNTGELFF. Based on the CDR3 plus reference TRBV28 and TRBJ2-2, the full variable domain is DVKVTQSSRYLVKRTGEKVFLECVQDMDHENMFWYRQDPGLGLRLIYFSYDVKMKEKGDIPEGYSVSREKKERFSLILESASTNQTSMYLCASRPVLNTGELFFGEGSRLTVL.